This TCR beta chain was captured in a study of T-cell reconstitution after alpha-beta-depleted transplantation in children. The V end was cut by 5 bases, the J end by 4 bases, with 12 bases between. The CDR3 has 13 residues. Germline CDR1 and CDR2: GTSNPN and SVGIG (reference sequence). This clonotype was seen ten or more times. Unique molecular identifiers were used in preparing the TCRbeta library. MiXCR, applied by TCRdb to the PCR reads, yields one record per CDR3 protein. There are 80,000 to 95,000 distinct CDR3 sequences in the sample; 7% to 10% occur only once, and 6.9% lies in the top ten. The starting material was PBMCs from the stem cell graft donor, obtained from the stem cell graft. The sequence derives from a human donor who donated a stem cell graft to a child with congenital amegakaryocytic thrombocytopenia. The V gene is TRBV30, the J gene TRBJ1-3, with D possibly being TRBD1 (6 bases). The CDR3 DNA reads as TGTGCCTGGGCCCGGGACATCGGAAACACCATATATTTT. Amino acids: CAWARDIGNTIYF.